Each of the 31 T cell receptor beta chains below was sequenced from the same sample in a study of vaccination and CD4 T cells after COVID-19 (dated by TCRdb to 2022 to 2024). Receptors were amplified or captured by PCR. For sequencing, an Illumina iSeq 100 was employed. DNA from cultured CD4+ T cells was subjected to TCR sequencing with the Oncomine TCR Beta short-read assay at the Johns Hopkins FTIC core. The public reads were quality trimmed at Q25 with fastp and then assembled into clones with MiXCR by TCRdb, keeping productive beta chains. Records with the same CDR3 protein are collapsed into one entry carrying the most frequent genes and DNA. Counted in this sample were some 17,000 distinct CDR3 sequences; about 51% of them appeared once. Approximately 21% of the sample goes to the ten largest clones. Read against the paper, the sample's time point label means: late sampling 161 to 241 days after vaccination in a few convalescent patients. The treatment or condition label here, explained by the study, means: roughly 10-day PBMC culture with coronavirus spike peptide pools or control peptides (ViraFEST assay).

These receptors are not linked to any known antigen. The source was CD4+ T cells from blood, cultured in vitro, collected about 7 months after SARS-CoV-2 vaccination. Source of these receptors: a human donor who had recovered from COVID-19.

This chain connects TRBV11-3 to TRBJ2-5; D ambiguous. This CDR3 region has 15 residues. V dropped 0 bases and J dropped 5 bases, with 13 bases sitting between them. Germline CDR1 is SGHNT and CDR2 is YENEEA. The CDR3 here is CASSLDSEDRETQYF. The CDR3 DNA reads TGTGCCAGCAGCTTAGATTCCGAGGACCGGGAGACCCAGTACTTC.

The rearrangement uses TRBV20-1 and TRBJ2-7; the match to TRBD1 covers 8 bases. This CDR3 region has 15 residues. Germline values: CDR1 DFQATT, CDR2 SNEGSKA (reference sequence). Trimming took 3 bases from V and 3 from J; bases not matched to a gene: 10. In DNA form, the CDR3 reads TGCAGTGCTAGCTTGTGGGGACAGGCGAACTACGAGCAGTACTTC. This translates into CSASLWGQANYEQYF.

This chain links TRBV2 with TRBJ2-7, with TRBD2 identical over 9 bases. The V segment lost 7 bases and the J segment 3 bases; nucleotides outside the gene matches: 7. This CDR3 has 14 residues. CDR1 and CDR2 from the germline V gene are SNHLY and FYNNEI. CDR3 region: CASTIAGVGYEQYF. DNA of the CDR3: TGTGCCAGCACAATAGCGGGAGTAGGCTACGAGCAGTACTTC.

This chain joins TRBV20-1 and TRBJ2-3, with TRBD2 matching 10 bases. J lost 4 bases, V lost 3 bases, and 10 bases had no gene match. Germline V gene data show CDR1 as DFQATT and CDR2 as SNEGSKA (reference sequence). The CDR3 is 16 residues long. The CDR3 loop reads CSASGLADSSADTQYF. The DNA of the CDR3 is TGCAGTGCTAGCGGACTAGCGGATTCCTCGGCAGATACGCAGTATTTT.

This clonotype was counted between two and nine times. The chain combines TRBV20-1 with TRBJ2-5; 7 nucleotides match TRBD2. The CDR3 is made up of 14 amino acids. J was trimmed by 3 bases and V by 4 bases; bases with no gene match: 8. CDR1 DFQATT and CDR2 SNEGSKA come from the germline V gene (reference sequence). This CDR3 is CSATTWEGEETQYF. CDR3 nucleotides: TGCAGTGCTACTACTTGGGAGGGAGAAGAGACCCAGTACTTC.

The V gene is TRBV7-2, the J gene TRBJ2-7; D is unclear. Per the germline V gene, CDR1 is SGHTA and CDR2 is FQGNSA. CDR3 length: 11 amino acids. V dropped 1 base and J dropped 5 bases, with 3 bases sitting between them. CDR3 loop: CASSLVHEQYF. The CDR3 bases are TGTGCCAGCAGCTTAGTTCACGAGCAGTACTTC.

This clonotype is termed medium-sized. The chain uses TRBV27 and TRBJ1-1; maybe TRBD1 (6 bases). V dropped 5 bases and J dropped 4 bases, with 11 bases sitting between them. From germline, CDR1 is MNHEY and CDR2 SMNVEV (reference sequence). CDR3 length equals 13 residues. The DNA for the CDR3 is TGTGCCAGCAGTCAACAGGGCCGCACTGAAGCTTTCTTT. This sequence encodes CASSQQGRTEAFF.

The gene calls are TRBV20-1 and TRBJ1-2, with D possibly matching TRBD1 (6 bases). V was shortened by 2 bases and J by 4 bases, with 11 bases between the two germline ends. The CDR3 extends over 13 amino acids. Germline V gene lookup returns CDR1 DFQATT and CDR2 SNEGSKA (reference sequence). The CDR3 region is CSARSQTGYGYTF. CDR3 DNA sequence: TGCAGTGCTAGATCCCAGACAGGCTATGGCTACACCTTC.

The chain recombines TRBV20-1 with TRBJ2-3; 8 nucleotides line up with TRBD2. The CDR3 spans 15 residues. Germline V lookup: CDR1 DFQATT, CDR2 SNEGSKA (reference sequence). V shed 1 base and J 3 bases; nucleotides not matched to a gene: 6. CDR3 sequence reads: CSARVLAGGTDTQYF. Here the CDR3 DNA reads TGCAGTGCTAGAGTACTGGCGGGAGGTACAGATACGCAGTATTTT.

V is TRBV6-5 and J is TRBJ2-7; D unclear. The germline V and J ends were trimmed by 0 bases and 1 base, with 10 bases remaining between them. The CDR3 totals 15 residues. Germline V gene data show CDR1 as MNHEY and CDR2 as SVGAGI. The CDR3 region has the DNA TGTGCCAGCAGTTACTCGGTGCTCGGGTCCTACGAGCAGTACTTC. It specifies CASSYSVLGSYEQYF.

The genes are TRBV2 and TRBJ2-1; D tentatively fits TRBD1 or TRBD2 (5 bases each). V gave up 7 bases and J gave up 3 bases, with 13 bases separating them. There are 14 residues in the CDR3. Germline assignment: CDR1 SNHLY and CDR2 FYNNEI. In DNA, the CDR3 is TGTGCCAGCAAGGGGACCCGGGACTACAATGAGCAGTTCTTC. Translation: CASKGTRDYNEQFF. The full variable domain, completed using reference TRBV2 and TRBJ2-1, is EPEVTQTPSHQVTQMGQEVILRCVPISNHLYFYWYRQILGQKVEFLVSFYNNEISEKSEIFDDQFSVERPDGSNFTLKIRSTKLEDSAMYFCASKGTRDYNEQFFGPGTRLTVL.

This clonotype was seen just once. The chain recombines TRBV11-3 with TRBJ1-1; no definite D call. This CDR3 comprises 13 residues. Trimming removed 1 base from V and 1 base from J, with 4 bases in between. CDR1 is SGHNT, CDR2 YENEEA, per germline. The CDR3 DNA is TGTGCCAGCAGCTTAGCACAGAACACTGAAGCTTTCTTT. It is translated as CASSLAQNTEAFF. The full variable domain, in which reference TRBV11-3 and TRBJ1-1 provide the parts outside the CDR3, is EAGVVQSPRYKIIEKKQPVAFWCNPISGHNTLYWYLQNLGQGPELLIRYENEEAVDDSQLPKDRFSAERLKGVDSTLKIQPAELGDSAVYLCASSLAQNTEAFFGQGTRLTVV.

This clonotype was seen once. The junction does not match germline at one end; this may be a read error. The chain employs TRBV7-9 and TRBJ2-7; D is possibly TRBD2 (6 bases). The V gene's germline CDR1 is SEHNR and CDR2 FQNEAQ (reference sequence). This CDR3 spans 14 amino acids. The CDR3 nucleotides read TGCGCCAGCAGCTTGCAACTAGCATCCTACGAGCAGTACTTC. It translates to CASSLQLASYEQYF.

This clonotype was counted between two and nine times. The rearrangement uses TRBV7-2 and TRBJ1-5, with D hard to call. The CDR3 totals 15 residues. Germline V lookup: CDR1 SGHTA, CDR2 FQGNSA. V was cut by 2 bases and J by 6 bases, with 14 bases left in between. CDR3 amino acids: CASSLYGGRTQPQHF. The CDR3 region has the DNA TGTGCCAGCAGCTTATACGGCGGGAGGACTCAGCCCCAGCATTTT.

This clonotype was seen just once. The rearrangement links TRBV20-1 to TRBJ1-6, with 10 bases lining up with TRBD1. The V segment lost 2 bases and the J segment 8 bases; nucleotides outside the gene matches: 3. CDR3 length: 14 amino acids. Germline values: CDR1 DFQATT, CDR2 SNEGSKA (reference sequence). CDR3 loop: CSARPGTGDSPLHF. The DNA of the CDR3 is TGCAGTGCTAGACCCGGGACAGGGGATTCACCCCTCCACTTT.

This clonotype was recorded only once. CDR3 DNA: TGTGCCAGCAGCCTGGGACAGGCGAACACCGGGGAGCTGTTTTTT. Amino acid sequence: CASSLGQANTGELFF. V is TRBV11-3 and J is TRBJ2-2, with 8 bases that match TRBD1. Germline CDR1 reads SGHNT; CDR2 reads YENEEA. This CDR3 spans 15 amino acids. J gave up 0 bases and V 5 bases, and 2 bases lay outside the gene matches.

This sequence joins TRBV5-1 and TRBJ2-7; unclear D gene. Trimming removed 0 bases from V and 0 bases from J, with 7 bases in between. This CDR3 is 14 amino acids long. CDR1 and CDR2 from the germline V gene are SGHRS and YFSETQ. The CDR3 DNA reads TGCGCCAGCAGCTTGGGTCACAGCTCCTACGAGCAGTACTTC. Its protein product is CASSLGHSSYEQYF. The full variable domain, its missing parts supplied by reference TRBV5-1 and TRBJ2-7, is KAGVTQTPRYLIKTRGQQVTLSCSPISGHRSVSWYQQTPGQGLQFLFEYFSETQRNKGNFPGRFSGRQFSNSRSEMNVSTLELGDSALYLCASSLGHSSYEQYFGPGTRLTVT.

This clonotype came up once. This chain joins TRBV20-1 and TRBJ2-7; 10 positions match TRBD2. Germline V gene data show CDR1 as DFQATT and CDR2 as SNEGSKA (reference sequence). The length of the CDR3 is 15 residues. V shed 6 bases and J 5 bases; nucleotides not matched to a gene: 13. The CDR3 loop reads CSAPAAGTSDDEQYF. CDR3 sequence (DNA): TGCAGTGCGCCGGCCGCCGGGACTAGCGACGACGAGCAGTACTTC.

The chain recombines TRBV11-2 with TRBJ1-2; unclear D gene. This CDR3 spans 12 amino acids. V dropped 0 bases and J dropped 2 bases, with 1 base sitting between them. Germline-derived CDR1 and CDR2 are SGHAT and FQNNGV. CDR3 coding DNA: TGTGCCAGCAGCTTAGAAAACTATGGCTACACCTTC. Translating gives CASSLENYGYTF. The full variable domain, in which reference TRBV11-2 and TRBJ1-2 provide the parts outside the CDR3, is EAGVAQSPRYKIIEKRQSVAFWCNPISGHATLYWYQQILGQGPKLLIQFQNNGVVDDSQLPKDRFSAERLKGVDSTLKIQPAKLEDSAVYLCASSLENYGYTFGSGTRLTVV.

This rearrangement joins TRBV18 to TRBJ1-1; no definite D call. The CDR3 has 14 residues. Germline lookup yields CDR1 KGHSH and CDR2 LQKENI. Trimming shortened V by 3 bases and J by 1 base, and 9 bases separated the two germline ends. The CDR3 DNA sequence: TGTGCCAGCTCACCTCTAGTGGGGAACACTGAAGCTTTCTTT. Encoded protein: CASSPLVGNTEAFF.

This clonotype was observed a handful of times. This rearrangement joins TRBV7-2 to TRBJ2-1; possible D gene TRBD1, 6 bases. The CDR3 has 15 amino acids. V was cut by 3 bases and J by 2 bases, with 11 bases left in between. Germline V CDR1 and CDR2: SGHTA, FQGNSA. DNA of the CDR3: TGTGCCAGCAGCTTGTCTAGGGGGACCTACAATGAGCAGTTCTTC. It is translated as CASSLSRGTYNEQFF.

This clonotype was recorded a few times. The chain couples TRBV7-3 to TRBJ2-3; TRBD2 agrees at 12 bases. CDR1 SGHTA and CDR2 FQGTGA come from the germline V gene. This CDR3 has 15 amino acids. Losses at the gene ends were 5 bases for V and 5 bases for J; bases not matched to a gene: 5. Here the CDR3 DNA reads TGTGCCAGCAGCCGACTAGCGGGGGATCGAGATACGCAGTATTTT. Translated: CASSRLAGDRDTQYF.

This chain joins TRBV10-3 and TRBJ2-5; 9 positions agree with TRBD2. This CDR3 has 13 amino acids. The J segment lost 5 bases and the V segment lost 10 bases, leaving 8 bases of the junction unmatched. Germline loops: CDR1 ENHRY, CDR2 SYGVKD. CDR3 sequence (DNA): TGTGCCAGCGAGCGGGGGGCCGGGGAGACCCAGTACTTC. Protein sequence: CASERGAGETQYF.

This chain links TRBV11-2 with TRBJ2-3, with D unclear. V was clipped by 5 bases and J by 5 bases, with 8 bases between them. CDR1 is SGHAT, CDR2 FQNNGV, per germline. This CDR3 spans 12 amino acids. CDR3 bases: TGTGCCAGCAGCCCAAGTCGAGATACGCAGTATTTT. This codes for CASSPSRDTQYF.

This chain connects TRBV20-1 to TRBJ2-2; D might be TRBD2 (7 bases). The germline V and J ends were trimmed by 0 bases and 7 bases, with 21 bases remaining between them. This CDR3 has 17 residues. The germline CDR1 and CDR2 sequences are DFQATT and SNEGSKA (reference sequence). CDR3 sequence reads: CSARDAGGRRAGGELFF. The DNA of the CDR3 is TGCAGTGCTAGAGATGCCGGGGGGCGCAGGGCGGGCGGGGAGCTGTTTTTT.

V usage is TRBV2 and J usage is TRBJ2-7, with 14 bases fitting TRBD2. The CDR3 spans 17 residues. Looked up from germline, CDR1 is SNHLY and CDR2 is FYNNEI. After removal of 7 bases from V and 1 base from J, the junction contained 9 bases not matched to a gene. The CDR3 sequence: CASTSGLAGGSSYEQYF. The DNA for the CDR3 is TGTGCCAGCACTAGCGGACTAGCGGGGGGTTCGTCCTACGAGCAGTACTTC. The entire variable domain, with the rest obtained from reference TRBV2 and TRBJ2-7, is as follows: EPEVTQTPSHQVTQMGQEVILRCVPISNHLYFYWYRQILGQKVEFLVSFYNNEISEKSEIFDDQFSVERPDGSNFTLKIRSTKLEDSAMYFCASTSGLAGGSSYEQYFGPGTRLTVT.

V and J are TRBV6-1 and TRBJ2-2, with TRBD2 matching over 8 bases. Unmatched junction bases numbered 4, after V lost 4 bases and J lost 6 bases. Germline CDR1 and CDR2: MNHNS and SASEGT. This CDR3 is 14 amino acids long. This CDR3 is CASSARGGSGELFF. For the CDR3, the DNA is TGTGCCAGCAGTGCACGGGGGGGATCCGGGGAGCTGTTTTTT.

The V and J genes are TRBV7-3 and TRBJ2-7; no clear D. CDR3 length: 14 amino acids. Trimming took off 5 bases at V and 3 bases at J, with 14 bases between the two ends. Germline V gene data show CDR1 as SGHTA and CDR2 as FQGTGA. CDR3 DNA sequence: TGTGCCAGCAGCCCCTCGGTAGACCACTACGAGCAGTACTTC. Its translation is CASSPSVDHYEQYF.

In its sample, this clonotype was seen once. This rearrangement joins TRBV4-2 to TRBJ2-1; the match to TRBD2 covers 12 bases. Losses at the gene ends were 4 bases for V and 6 bases for J; bases not matched to a gene: 4. The CDR3 runs to 15 residues. Germline V gene lookup returns CDR1 LGHNA and CDR2 YNFKEQ. The CDR3 coding sequence is TGTGCCAGCAGCCCTAGCGGGAGGGTGGCCAATGAGCAGTTCTTC. Its protein is CASSPSGRVANEQFF.

V is TRBV5-5 and J is TRBJ1-2; the D is unclear. Germline CDR1 SGHKS, CDR2 YYEKEE (reference sequence). Trimming stripped 0 bases from V and 6 bases from J, with 15 bases between. This CDR3 is built from 15 residues. DNA of the CDR3: TGTGCCAGCAGCTTGGCCGTAGGGAGTCCGGATGGCTACACCTTC. Encoded protein: CASSLAVGSPDGYTF.

This sequence joins TRBV20-1 and TRBJ2-3; TRBD2 aligns across 9 bases. This CDR3 has 14 amino acids. The germline V gene has CDR1 DFQATT and CDR2 SNEGSKA (reference sequence). V trimming: 3 bases; J trimming: 2 bases; junction bases outside the gene matches: 3. Here the CDR3 reads CSASASGITDTQYF. In DNA form, the CDR3 reads TGCAGTGCTAGCGCTAGCGGGATCACAGATACGCAGTATTTT.